The 2 T cell receptor beta chains below were found in one sample sequenced in a study of T cells in Graves' hyperthyroidism and ophthalmopathy. Amplified TCR beta CDR3 regions came from RNA transcripts. During a first-round RT-PCR of the TCR CDR3, the HTBI primer set was used. TCRdb reanalysed the multiplex PCR reads using MiXCR and keeps one entry per CDR3 protein. Seen here are about 210,000 distinct CDR3 sequences, roughly a sixth observed once, and the top ten hold 50%. What was sequenced was blood. The source of these receptors is a man over 45 with Graves' hyperthyroidism.

This clonotype was detected ten times or more. This chain uses TRBV11-3 with TRBJ2-1; tentative D call: TRBD2 (5 bases). The germline gives CDR1 SGHNT, CDR2 YENEEA. The CDR3 has 15 amino acids. V was shortened by 5 bases and J by 1 base, with 12 bases between the two germline ends. The DNA of the CDR3 is TGTGCCAGCAGCCTGAGAGGCGGGTCCTACAATGAGCAGTTCTTC. It yields the protein CASSLRGGSYNEQFF.

This clonotype occurred a few times. The CDR3: CASSQEGTAYGYTF. CDR3 DNA: TGTGCCAGCAGCCAAGAGGGAACAGCCTATGGCTACACCTTC. This rearrangement joins TRBV14 to TRBJ1-2; D is unclear. Germline V gene sequence: CDR1 SGHDN, CDR2 FVKESK. Trimming pared 0 bases from V and 4 bases from J, leaving 9 bases between. The CDR3 has 14 amino acids.